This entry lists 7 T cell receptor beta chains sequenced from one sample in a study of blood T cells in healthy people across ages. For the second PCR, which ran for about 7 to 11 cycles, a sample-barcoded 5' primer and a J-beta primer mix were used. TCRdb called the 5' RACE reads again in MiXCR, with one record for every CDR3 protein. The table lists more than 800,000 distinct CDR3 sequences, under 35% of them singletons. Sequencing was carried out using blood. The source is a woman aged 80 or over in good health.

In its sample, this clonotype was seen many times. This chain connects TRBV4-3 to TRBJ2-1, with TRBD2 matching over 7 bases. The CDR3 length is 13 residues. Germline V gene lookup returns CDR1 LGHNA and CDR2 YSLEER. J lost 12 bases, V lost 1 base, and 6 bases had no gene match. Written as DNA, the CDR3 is TGCGCCAGCAGCCAAGGGGCGGGCGGGGGGCAGTTCTTC. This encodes CASSQGAGGGQFF.

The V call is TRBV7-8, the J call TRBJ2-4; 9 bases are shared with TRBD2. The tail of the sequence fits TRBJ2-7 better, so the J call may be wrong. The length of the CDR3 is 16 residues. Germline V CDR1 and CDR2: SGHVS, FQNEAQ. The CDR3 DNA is TGTGCCAGCAGCTCCGATTCGGGACTAGCCTTCTACGAGCAGTACTTC. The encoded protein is CASSSDSGLAFYEQYF.

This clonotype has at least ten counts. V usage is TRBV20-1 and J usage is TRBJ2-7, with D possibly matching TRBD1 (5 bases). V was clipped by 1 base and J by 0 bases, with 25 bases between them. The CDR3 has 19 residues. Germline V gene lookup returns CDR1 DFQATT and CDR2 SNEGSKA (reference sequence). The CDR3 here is CSARVGRSKGVLNSYEQYF. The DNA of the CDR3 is TGCAGTGCTAGAGTGGGGCGCAGCAAAGGCGTTCTGAACTCCTACGAGCAGTACTTC.

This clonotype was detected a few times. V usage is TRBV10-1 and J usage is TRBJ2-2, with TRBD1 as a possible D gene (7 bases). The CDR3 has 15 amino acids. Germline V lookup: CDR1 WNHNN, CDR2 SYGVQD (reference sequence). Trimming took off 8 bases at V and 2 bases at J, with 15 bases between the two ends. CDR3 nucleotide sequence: TGCGCCAGCTCGGAGGGGGCGGGAAACACCGGGGAGCTGTTTTTT. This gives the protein CASSEGAGNTGELFF.

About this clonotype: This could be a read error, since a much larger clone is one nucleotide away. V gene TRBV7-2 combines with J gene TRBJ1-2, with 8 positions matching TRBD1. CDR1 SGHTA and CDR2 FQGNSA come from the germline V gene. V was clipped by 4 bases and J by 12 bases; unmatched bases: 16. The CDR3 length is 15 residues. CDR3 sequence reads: CASSSINRGSGGHTF. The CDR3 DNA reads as TGTGCCAGCAGCTCCATAAACAGGGGGTCGGGGGGCCACACCTTC.

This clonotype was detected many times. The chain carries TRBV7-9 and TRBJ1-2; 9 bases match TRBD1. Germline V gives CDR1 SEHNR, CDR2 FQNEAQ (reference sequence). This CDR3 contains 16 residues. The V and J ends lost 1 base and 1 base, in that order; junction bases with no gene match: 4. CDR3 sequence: CASSLVGTGNNYGYTF. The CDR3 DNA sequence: TGTGCCAGCAGCTTAGTCGGGACAGGGAATAACTATGGCTACACCTTC.

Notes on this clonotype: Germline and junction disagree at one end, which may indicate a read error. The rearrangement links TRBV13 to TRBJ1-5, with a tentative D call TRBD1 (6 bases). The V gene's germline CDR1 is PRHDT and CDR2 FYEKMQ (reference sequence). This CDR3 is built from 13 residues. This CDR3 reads CAGSSQGRQPQHF. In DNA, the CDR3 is TGTGCCGGCAGCTCACAGGGTCGTCAGCCCCAGCATTTT.